One sample yielded the 21 T cell receptor beta chains listed below, sequenced in a study of T cells in Graves' hyperthyroidism and ophthalmopathy. Amplified regions were TCR beta CDR3 sequences from RNA transcripts. TCR CDR3 underwent first-round RT-PCR with the HTBI primer set. MiXCR was run by TCRdb on the multiplex PCR reads, yielding one entry per CDR3 protein. The sample records around 340,000 distinct CDR3 sequences, 14% being singletons. The sample was blood. These receptor sequences come from a woman in her twenties or thirties with Graves' hyperthyroidism.

This clonotype occurred a few times. This chain joins TRBV20-1 and TRBJ2-5; D gene unclear. Trimming shortened V by 5 bases and J by 5 bases, and 9 bases separated the two germline ends. The CDR3 length is 11 residues. Germline assignment: CDR1 DFQATT and CDR2 SNEGSKA (reference sequence). The CDR3: CSARPLETQYF. CDR3 nucleotides: TGCAGTGCTCGACCTCTCGAGACCCAGTACTTC.

This clonotype was observed many times. This rearrangement joins TRBV29-1 to TRBJ2-2; no reliable D call. This CDR3 spans 12 amino acids. V was trimmed by 5 bases and J by 2 bases, leaving 6 bases between them. Germline V gene sequence: CDR1 SQVTM, CDR2 ANQGSEA. DNA of the CDR3: TGCAGCGTTTTCGTAAACACCGGGGAGCTGTTTTTT. Translating it yields CSVFVNTGELFF.

About this clonotype: The DNA is left out, because the CDR3 cannot be placed on it with certainty; the CDR3 is given as TCRdb lists it. The J gene is TRBJ2-2, the V gene TRBV7-8; the DNA was not compared with TRBD1, the D call given in the table. The CDR3 has 19 residues if both end residues are counted. CDR1 is SGHVS and CDR2 is FQNEAQ in the germline V gene. The chain's CDR3 is CASSSNIRARGRNTGELFF.

Remarks on this clonotype: Relative to the germline gene, one junction end is altered; a read error may explain this. In DNA, the CDR3 is TGTGCTAGCAGGGAGGGGAACACCGGGGAGCTGTTTTTT. Translation gives CASREGNTGELFF. This sequence joins TRBV7-7 and TRBJ2-2; 7 nucleotides match TRBD2. The germline V gene encodes CDR1 SSHAT and CDR2 FNYEAQ (reference sequence). There are 13 residues in the CDR3.

This clonotype was picked up a small number of times. The chain recombines TRBV9 with TRBJ1-1; 7 bases fit TRBD1. CDR1 and CDR2 from the germline V gene are SGDLS and YYNGEE. The length of the CDR3 is 21 residues. With V trimmed by 4 bases and J by 0 bases, 24 bases remained unmatched. The DNA of the CDR3 is TGTGCCAGCAGCCAAGACCAGGGGGTCGCGGTGACGAAAACCATGAACACTGAAGCTTTCTTT. Translating gives CASSQDQGVAVTKTMNTEAFF.

The V call is TRBV7-6, the J call TRBJ2-5, with a tentative D call TRBD1 (5 bases). The CDR3 contains 13 residues. V lost 2 bases to trimming and J lost 11 bases, with 15 bases between them. The germline gives CDR1 SGHVS, CDR2 FNYEAQ. The CDR3 DNA reads as TGTGCCAGCAGCTTACAAGTCACAGGTTCTCAGTACTTC. Translated: CASSLQVTGSQYF.

This chain uses TRBV2 with TRBJ2-1; 7 bases map to TRBD2. CDR3 length: 15 residues. The junction had 18 bases not matched to a gene; V was cut back by 6 bases and J by 13 bases. The germline V gene has CDR1 SNHLY and CDR2 FYNNEI. This CDR3 reads CASSALATERGKQFF. The DNA for the CDR3 is TGTGCCAGCAGCGCCCTAGCTACTGAGCGGGGTAAACAGTTCTTC.

This clonotype appeared a few times. This sequence joins TRBV20-1 and TRBJ2-1, with 10 bases fitting TRBD2. The CDR3 runs 15 residues. Looked up from germline, CDR1 is DFQATT and CDR2 is SNEGSKA (reference sequence). The junction had 9 bases not matched to a gene; V was cut back by 5 bases and J by 5 bases. The CDR3 loop reads CSAVSGRARDNEQFF. CDR3 in DNA: TGCAGTGCTGTGAGCGGGAGGGCCAGGGACAATGAGCAGTTCTTC.

This clonotype turned up a few times. Just one base apart from a much larger clone, this may be a read error. This chain links TRBV11-2 with TRBJ1-4; 10 bases map to TRBD1. This CDR3 is 14 amino acids long. The V gene end was trimmed by 6 bases and the J gene end by 10 bases; junction bases not matched to a gene: 8. In germline, CDR1 is SGHAT, CDR2 FQNNGV. This CDR3 reads CASRAGTGDGKLFF. The CDR3 DNA reads TGTGCCAGCAGGGCCGGGACAGGGGATGGAAAACTGTTTTTT. Looking up the rest from reference TRBV11-2 and TRBJ1-4 gives the full variable domain: EAGVAQSPRYKIIEKRQSVAFWCNPISGHATLYWYQQILGQGPKLLIQFQNNGVVDDSQLPKDRFSAERLKGVDSTLKIQPAKLEDSAVYLCASRAGTGDGKLFFGSGTQLSVL.

The rearrangement joins TRBV11-2 to TRBJ2-7; 10 bases agree with TRBD1. This CDR3 spans 16 amino acids. CDR1 and CDR2 (germline): SGHAT, FQNNGV. After removal of 3 bases from V and 3 bases from J, the junction contained 8 bases not matched to a gene. CDR3 sequence (DNA): TGTGCCAGCAGCTTCACTCGGGGGGACAGGGGCTACGAGCAGTACTTC. Translating it yields CASSFTRGDRGYEQYF.

This clonotype was picked up many times. The V call is TRBV28, the J call TRBJ1-1; weak D call: TRBD1 (6 bases). The germline V gene encodes CDR1 MDHEN and CDR2 SYDVKM. This CDR3 spans 16 amino acids. Trimming stripped 2 bases from V and 4 bases from J, with 17 bases between. The CDR3 DNA follows: TGTGCCAGCAGTTTACTCATGACAGGAACGGCCACTGAAGCTTTCTTT. Its protein product is CASSLLMTGTATEAFF.

This clonotype was counted at least ten times. The rearrangement joins TRBV7-3 to TRBJ2-1; 10 bases align to TRBD2. The CDR3 covers 14 residues. Trimming at V came to 4 bases and at J to 7 bases, leaving 4 bases not matched to a gene. Germline CDR1 SGHTA, CDR2 FQGTGA. The CDR3 coding sequence is TGTGCCAGCAGCTCGACTAGCGGGCGGAATGAGCAGTTCTTC. It codes for CASSSTSGRNEQFF.

This clonotype occurred many times. In DNA form, the CDR3 reads TGTGCCAGCAGCACCGGCTTCCGGGACAGGGGACATGAGCAGTTCTTC. It encodes CASSTGFRDRGHEQFF. The genes are TRBV5-6 and TRBJ2-1; 10 positions agree with TRBD1. Germline V gives CDR1 SGHDT, CDR2 YYEEEE. With V trimmed by 4 bases and J by 8 bases, 12 bases remained unmatched. The CDR3 contains 16 residues.

This clonotype was detected a few times. The chain uses TRBV27 and TRBJ1-1; TRBD1 is a possible D gene (6 bases). Germline values: CDR1 MNHEY, CDR2 SMNVEV (reference sequence). CDR3 length: 14 residues. The V and J ends lost 3 bases and 6 bases respectively, with 14 bases between them. The DNA for the CDR3 is TGTGCCAGCAGTTTGGACAGTATTACCCCTGAAGCTTTCTTT. Translated: CASSLDSITPEAFF.

This clonotype was seen repeatedly, ten times or more. As DNA, the CDR3 is TGCAGCGCGAAGGGCACTGAAGCTTTCTTT. Translated: CSAKGTEAFF. The chain recombines TRBV29-1 with TRBJ1-1; D call uncertain. The CDR3 sequence is 10 residues long. The ends were cut back, 7 bases at V and 4 bases at J, with 7 bases in the middle. Looked up from germline, CDR1 is SQVTM and CDR2 is ANQGSEA.

This clonotype was seen repeatedly, ten times or more. The V and J genes are TRBV2 and TRBJ2-7; 9 nucleotides match TRBD2. Germline CDR1 SNHLY, CDR2 FYNNEI. The V gene end was trimmed by 6 bases and the J gene end by 2 bases; junction bases not matched to a gene: 5. The CDR3 totals 14 residues. In DNA form, the CDR3 reads TGTGCCAGCAGGTGGCTAGCGGGACCCTACGAGCAGTACTTC. Residues: CASRWLAGPYEQYF.

This sequence joins TRBV14 and TRBJ1-2; D unresolved. Germline V gives CDR1 SGHDN, CDR2 FVKESK. With 0 bases removed from V and 7 bases from J, the gap between germline ends came to 9 bases. This CDR3 spans 13 amino acids. The CDR3 here is CASSQERVTGYTF. The CDR3 nucleotides read TGTGCCAGCAGCCAAGAAAGGGTGACTGGCTACACCTTC.

This clonotype was observed at least ten times. J is TRBJ2-2 and V is TRBV11-3, with D possibly matching TRBD1 (5 bases). In germline, CDR1 is SGHNT, CDR2 YENEEA. This CDR3 contains 14 residues. Trimming left V 3 bases short and J 4 bases short, with 9 bases between. The CDR3 is CASSFDSLTGELFF. The CDR3 nucleotides are TGTGCCAGCAGCTTCGACAGCCTCACCGGGGAGCTGTTTTTT.

The chain carries TRBV14 and TRBJ2-3, with 7 bases fitting TRBD1. The CDR3 length is 17 residues. V trimming: 4 bases; J trimming: 0 bases; junction bases outside the gene matches: 10. Looked up from germline, CDR1 is SGHDN and CDR2 is FVKESK. Written as DNA, the CDR3 is TGTGCCAGCAGCCTCATCACGTGGGACAGAAGCACAGATACGCAGTATTTT. Its protein product is CASSLITWDRSTDTQYF.

On this clonotype itself: A read error may be the cause here, since a much bigger clone is one base away. The chain uses TRBV12-3 or TRBV12-4 and TRBJ2-7; 10 nucleotides align to TRBD2. V shed 6 bases, J shed 6 bases, and the junction held 8 bases outside the gene matches. CDR3 length: 14 amino acids. In DNA, the CDR3 is TGTGCCAGCAGCCCCCTAGCGGGAGCCCTCGAGCAGTACTTC. Its protein is CASSPLAGALEQYF.

The rearrangement uses TRBV4-2 and TRBJ2-2, with 10 bases lining up with TRBD2. After removal of 4 bases from V and 3 bases from J, the junction contained 8 bases not matched to a gene. The length of the CDR3 is 17 residues. The germline V gene has CDR1 LGHNA and CDR2 YNFKEQ. The CDR3 sequence: CASSPLLAGSDTGELFF. The CDR3 DNA follows: TGTGCCAGCAGCCCCCTACTAGCGGGGTCGGACACCGGGGAGCTGTTTTTT.